The 30 T cell receptor beta chains reported below all come from one sample, sequenced in a study of T-cell memory formation after mild COVID-19. TCRdb redid the calling of the 5' RACE reads with MiXCR, one entry per CDR3 protein. The table has roughly 110,000 distinct CDR3 sequences, 22% seen once. Sample: PBMCs or a T cell subset sorted from them (not recorded which). The origin of the receptors is a man younger than 35 who had mild COVID-19 (a few samples of this study predate the infection). Cell type and time point are not known.

The chain combines TRBV4-1 with TRBJ2-1; 10 bases are a match to TRBD2. Germline V gene data show CDR1 as MGHRA and CDR2 as YSYEKL. There are 16 residues in the CDR3. V trimming: 1 base; J trimming: 3 bases; junction bases outside the gene matches: 3. The CDR3 DNA reads TGCGCCAGCAGCCAAGGTAGCGGGGGGTTCTACAATGAGCAGTTCTTC. It codes for CASSQGSGGFYNEQFF.

This clonotype was seen a handful of times. This rearrangement joins TRBV30 to TRBJ2-7; 8 bases line up with TRBD2. Trimming at V came to 5 bases and at J to 6 bases, leaving 6 bases not matched to a gene. This CDR3 region has 12 residues. Germline CDR1 is GTSNPN and CDR2 is SVGIG (reference sequence). In nucleotides, the CDR3 is TGTGCCTGGGCCGGGACTAGAGGCGAGCAGTACTTC. It yields the protein CAWAGTRGEQYF.

This clonotype was observed a handful of times. The rearrangement joins TRBV28 to TRBJ2-1; 15 nucleotides line up with TRBD2. CDR3 length equals 17 residues. Germline assignment: CDR1 MDHEN and CDR2 SYDVKM. V dropped 6 bases and J dropped 3; count of bases not matched to a gene: 6. The CDR3, as DNA: TGTGCCAGCAGCCCCGGGACTAGCGGGGGGCTCTACAATGAGCAGTTCTTC. Translating gives CASSPGTSGGLYNEQFF.

Only a few counts were recorded for this clonotype. The J gene is TRBJ2-3, the V gene TRBV6-5; no definite D call. Germline V gives CDR1 MNHEY, CDR2 SVGAGI. The CDR3 length is 13 residues. Trimming shortened V by 6 bases and J by 6 bases, and 13 bases separated the two germline ends. The DNA for the CDR3 is TGTGCCAGCAGCGCTAGAATTATGGATACGCAGTATTTT. Protein: CASSARIMDTQYF.

In this sample, this clonotype turned up many times. The chain uses TRBV7-8 and TRBJ2-7; D may be TRBD1 (6 bases). Germline V gene data show CDR1 as SGHVS and CDR2 as FQNEAQ. Trimming stripped 1 base from V and 1 base from J, with 11 bases between. The CDR3 has 15 residues. The CDR3 loop reads CASSLVQGPSYEQYV. Here the CDR3 DNA reads TGTGCCAGCAGCTTAGTACAGGGTCCGTCCTACGAGCAGTACGTC.

J is TRBJ2-7 and V is TRBV11-2; D is undetermined. V was cut by 5 bases and J by 5 bases, with 16 bases left in between. Germline CDR1 is SGHAT and CDR2 is FQNNGV. The CDR3 has 14 amino acids. CDR3 sequence (DNA): TGTGCCAGCAGCCTGAGAGTAACAGAGGACGAGCAGTACGTC. This codes for CASSLRVTEDEQYV.

This clonotype has a handful of counts. J is TRBJ1-6 and V is TRBV7-9, with D unresolved. CDR1 and CDR2 (germline): SEHNR, FQNEAQ (reference sequence). This CDR3 contains 13 residues. Trimming stripped 4 bases from V and 10 bases from J, with 11 bases between. This CDR3 reads CASSSWTGSPLHF. In nucleotides, the CDR3 is TGTGCCAGCAGCTCCTGGACCGGGTCACCCCTCCACTTT.

The chain employs TRBV4-1 and TRBJ2-5; unclear D gene. Between the trimmed V and J ends, which lost 4 bases and 3 bases, there was a span of 12 bases. CDR1 is MGHRA, CDR2 YSYEKL, per germline. The CDR3 runs 14 residues. CDR3 sequence (DNA): TGCGCCAGCAGCCTCGACGCTGGCGAAGAGACCCAGTACTTC. Protein sequence: CASSLDAGEETQYF.

The rearrangement links TRBV10-1 to TRBJ2-1; 8 bases fit TRBD2. Germline CDR1 reads WNHNN; CDR2 reads SYGVQD (reference sequence). The CDR3 is 15 residues long. J lost 2 bases, V lost 2 bases, and 2 bases had no gene match. The CDR3 nucleotides are TGCGCCAGCAGTGAGCGGGGGGGCCCCTACAATGAGCAGTTCTTC. Translation gives CASSERGGPYNEQFF.

As DNA, the CDR3 is TGTGCCTGGAGTTTGGACAGCTTGTACGAGCAGTACTTC. Amino acids: CAWSLDSLYEQYF. This rearrangement joins TRBV30 to TRBJ2-7, with TRBD1 as a possible D gene (6 bases). Germline V gives CDR1 GTSNPN, CDR2 SVGIG (reference sequence). The ends were cut back, 2 bases at V and 4 bases at J, with 12 bases in the middle. This CDR3 spans 13 amino acids.

This clonotype appeared many times. The chain recombines TRBV27 with TRBJ2-7, with 9 positions matching TRBD2. V gave up 9 bases and J gave up 0 bases; unmatched junction bases: 0. This CDR3 has 12 amino acids. Germline CDR1 is MNHEY and CDR2 is SMNVEV (reference sequence). CDR3 protein: CASSGGSYEQYF. CDR3 DNA: TGTGCCAGTAGCGGGGGCTCCTACGAGCAGTACTTC.

The gene calls are TRBV4-1 and TRBJ2-5, with unresolved D. The CDR3 is 16 amino acids. Trimming pared 4 bases from V and 4 bases from J, leaving 19 bases between. Looked up from germline, CDR1 is MGHRA and CDR2 is YSYEKL. CDR3 sequence: CASSRIYTGELETQYF. The DNA of the CDR3 is TGCGCCAGCAGCCGTATTTACACTGGGGAACTAGAGACCCAGTACTTC.

This clonotype has a handful of counts. The V and J genes are TRBV5-1 and TRBJ2-1; tentative D call: TRBD2 (5 bases). V gave up 2 bases and J gave up 7 bases, with 13 bases separating them. CDR1 is SGHRS and CDR2 is YFSETQ in the germline V gene. This CDR3 region has 14 residues. In nucleotides, the CDR3 is TGCGCCAGCAGCTTCCGCGGGTCGCCTAATGAGCAGTTCTTC. It specifies CASSFRGSPNEQFF.

This clonotype came up a few times. The chain is built from TRBV6-5 and TRBJ2-1, with D possibly being TRBD1 (5 bases). The length of the CDR3 is 15 residues. Trimming took off 0 bases at V and 5 bases at J, with 11 bases between the two ends. CDR1 and CDR2 (germline): MNHEY, SVGAGI. The CDR3 bases are TGTGCCAGCAGTTACTCCACAGGATTCAACAATGAGCAGTTCTTC. Protein: CASSYSTGFNNEQFF.

This chain uses TRBV2 with TRBJ2-1; no firm D call. V was pared by 8 bases and J by 0 bases, with 11 bases between. The CDR3 is made up of 14 amino acids. In germline, CDR1 is SNHLY, CDR2 FYNNEI. This CDR3 reads CASLALSSYNEQFF. The CDR3, as DNA: TGTGCCAGCCTCGCCCTGAGCTCCTACAATGAGCAGTTCTTC.

This clonotype turned up a few times. The CDR3 DNA follows: TGTGCCAGCAGAGCCGCGCTCTATAGCAATCAGCCCCAGCATTTT. It is translated as CASRAALYSNQPQHF. The chain employs TRBV6-2 or TRBV6-3 and TRBJ1-5; D uncertain. V shed 6 bases and J shed 0 bases, with 12 bases lying between them. Germline CDR1 and CDR2: MNHEY and SVGEGT. The CDR3 loop spans 15 amino acids.

This clonotype has more than one count but fewer than ten. This chain links TRBV9 with TRBJ2-5; 7 positions agree with TRBD1. The CDR3 length is 13 residues. After removal of 4 bases from V and 6 bases from J, the junction contained 6 bases not matched to a gene. Germline V lookup: CDR1 SGDLS, CDR2 YYNGEE. CDR3 DNA: TGTGCCAGCAGCAAGGGGGCGGCGAAGACCCAGTACTTC. Translated: CASSKGAAKTQYF.

This chain joins TRBV12-3 or TRBV12-4 and TRBJ2-5; D possibly corresponds to TRBD1 (5 bases). The CDR3 spans 11 residues. The V end lost 10 bases, the J end lost 5 bases, and 11 bases lay between the germline ends. The CDR3 nucleotides read TGTGCCACCACAGGTGGGGAGACCCAGTACTTC. This translates into CATTGGETQYF.

The genes are TRBV4-3 and TRBJ1-5; no reliable D call. V gave up 4 bases and J gave up 8 bases, with 6 bases separating them. The V gene's germline CDR1 is LGHNA and CDR2 YSLEER. The CDR3 loop spans 11 amino acids. The CDR3 nucleotides are TGCGCCAGCAGCCTGTTTAAGCCCCAGCATTTT. It yields the protein CASSLFKPQHF.

This clonotype was recorded many times. V gene TRBV6-5 combines with J gene TRBJ2-2, with D tentatively TRBD1 or TRBD2 (5 bases each). Deletions cut 3 bases from V and 6 bases from J, with 11 bases between. The V gene's germline CDR1 is MNHEY and CDR2 SVGAGI. The CDR3 extends over 14 amino acids. CDR3 region: CASSYSGPPGELFF. The CDR3 bases are TGTGCCAGCAGTTATTCGGGACCGCCCGGGGAGCTGTTTTTT.

This clonotype was seen ten or more times. The CDR3 here is CASSLGSDTQYF. The CDR3 DNA reads as TGTGCCAGCAGTCTAGGTTCCGATACGCAGTATTTT. V gene TRBV12-3 or TRBV12-4 combines with J gene TRBJ2-3; D call uncertain. This CDR3 is built from 12 residues. Trimming removed 5 bases from V and 6 bases from J, with 9 bases in between.

V usage is TRBV10-3 and J usage is TRBJ1-2; TRBD1 matches 10 bases. The CDR3 length is 17 residues. In germline, CDR1 is ENHRY, CDR2 SYGVKD. The ends lost 4 bases at V and 2 bases at J; junction bases unmatched: 10. Here the CDR3 reads CAISGPPGQGWNYGYTF. The CDR3 DNA reads TGTGCCATCAGTGGGCCCCCGGGACAGGGGTGGAACTATGGCTACACCTTC.

The V call is TRBV14, the J call TRBJ2-1, with 7 bases matching TRBD2. V lost 1 base and J lost 7; bases outside the gene matches: 1. CDR1 and CDR2 (germline): SGHDN, FVKESK. This CDR3 comprises 13 residues. The CDR3 is CASSQGGGNEQFF. The CDR3 bases are TGTGCCAGCAGCCAAGGCGGGGGAAATGAGCAGTTCTTC.

The rearrangement uses TRBV15 and TRBJ1-1; TRBD1 matches 7 bases. Germline-derived CDR1 and CDR2 are LNHNV and YYDKDF (reference sequence). After removal of 3 bases from V and 1 base from J, the junction contained 5 bases not matched to a gene. There are 15 residues in the CDR3. In DNA form, the CDR3 reads TGTGCCACCAGCAGGCCCGGGACAGCGAACACTGAAGCTTTCTTT. It translates to CATSRPGTANTEAFF.

In DNA form, the CDR3 reads TGTGCCAGCAGCCTACATGGGGACACTGAAGCTTTCTTT. It translates to CASSLHGDTEAFF. This chain connects TRBV4-2 to TRBJ1-1; D is undetermined. Germline lookup yields CDR1 LGHNA and CDR2 YNFKEQ. Trimming cost V 4 bases and J 3 bases, with 9 bases left between them. The length of the CDR3 is 13 residues.

This clonotype has at least ten counts. As DNA, the CDR3 is TGTGCCAGCAGCGTGGGCGCGACGCCATTGCACGAGCAGTACTTC. Translation gives CASSVGATPLHEQYF. The chain combines TRBV9 with TRBJ2-7; D unclear. This CDR3 is 15 amino acids long. V lost 2 bases, J lost 5 bases, and 17 bases lay in between. Germline V gene lookup returns CDR1 SGDLS and CDR2 YYNGEE.

The V and J genes are TRBV7-2 and TRBJ2-1; TRBD2 agrees at 16 bases. From germline, CDR1 is SGHTA and CDR2 FQGNSA. After removal of 4 bases from V and 4 bases from J, the junction contained 13 bases not matched to a gene. The CDR3 is 20 residues long. The CDR3 is CASSSPGTSGGAGIYNEQFF. CDR3 sequence (DNA): TGTGCCAGCAGCTCGCCCGGGACTAGCGGGGGGGCGGGTATTTACAATGAGCAGTTCTTC.

This sequence joins TRBV29-1 and TRBJ2-2; 7 bases agree with TRBD1. V was pared by 6 bases and J by 1 base, with 8 bases of the junction left unmatched. This CDR3 contains 15 residues. Germline-derived CDR1 and CDR2 are SQVTM and ANQGSEA. The CDR3 sequence is CSVTLTGKNTGELFF. CDR3 sequence (DNA): TGCAGCGTGACCCTGACAGGGAAGAACACCGGGGAGCTGTTTTTT.

This clonotype was detected once. This chain connects TRBV6-2 or TRBV6-3 to TRBJ2-3; 8 positions match TRBD1. From germline, CDR1 is MNHEY and CDR2 SVGEGT. Trimming removed 2 bases from V and 5 bases from J; junction bases left unmatched: 12. This CDR3 has 17 residues. The CDR3 here is CASSYTTTGEKRDTQYF. CDR3 nucleotides: TGTGCCAGCAGTTACACGACGACAGGGGAAAAGAGAGATACGCAGTATTTT.

The chain employs TRBV14 and TRBJ2-7, with 7 bases lining up with TRBD1. The germline V gene has CDR1 SGHDN and CDR2 FVKESK. This CDR3 has 12 residues. V was pared by 4 bases and J by 6 bases, with 3 bases of the junction left unmatched. As DNA, the CDR3 is TGTGCCAGCAGCCCTGGGACAGCCGAGCAGTACTTC. Translated: CASSPGTAEQYF. The complete variable domain, with remaining parts taken from reference TRBV14 and TRBJ2-7, reads EAGVTQFPSHSVIEKGQTVTLRCDPISGHDNLYWYRRVMGKEIKFLLHFVKESKQDESGMPNNRFLAERTGGTYSTLKVQPAELEDSGVYFCASSPGTAEQYFGPGTRLTVT.